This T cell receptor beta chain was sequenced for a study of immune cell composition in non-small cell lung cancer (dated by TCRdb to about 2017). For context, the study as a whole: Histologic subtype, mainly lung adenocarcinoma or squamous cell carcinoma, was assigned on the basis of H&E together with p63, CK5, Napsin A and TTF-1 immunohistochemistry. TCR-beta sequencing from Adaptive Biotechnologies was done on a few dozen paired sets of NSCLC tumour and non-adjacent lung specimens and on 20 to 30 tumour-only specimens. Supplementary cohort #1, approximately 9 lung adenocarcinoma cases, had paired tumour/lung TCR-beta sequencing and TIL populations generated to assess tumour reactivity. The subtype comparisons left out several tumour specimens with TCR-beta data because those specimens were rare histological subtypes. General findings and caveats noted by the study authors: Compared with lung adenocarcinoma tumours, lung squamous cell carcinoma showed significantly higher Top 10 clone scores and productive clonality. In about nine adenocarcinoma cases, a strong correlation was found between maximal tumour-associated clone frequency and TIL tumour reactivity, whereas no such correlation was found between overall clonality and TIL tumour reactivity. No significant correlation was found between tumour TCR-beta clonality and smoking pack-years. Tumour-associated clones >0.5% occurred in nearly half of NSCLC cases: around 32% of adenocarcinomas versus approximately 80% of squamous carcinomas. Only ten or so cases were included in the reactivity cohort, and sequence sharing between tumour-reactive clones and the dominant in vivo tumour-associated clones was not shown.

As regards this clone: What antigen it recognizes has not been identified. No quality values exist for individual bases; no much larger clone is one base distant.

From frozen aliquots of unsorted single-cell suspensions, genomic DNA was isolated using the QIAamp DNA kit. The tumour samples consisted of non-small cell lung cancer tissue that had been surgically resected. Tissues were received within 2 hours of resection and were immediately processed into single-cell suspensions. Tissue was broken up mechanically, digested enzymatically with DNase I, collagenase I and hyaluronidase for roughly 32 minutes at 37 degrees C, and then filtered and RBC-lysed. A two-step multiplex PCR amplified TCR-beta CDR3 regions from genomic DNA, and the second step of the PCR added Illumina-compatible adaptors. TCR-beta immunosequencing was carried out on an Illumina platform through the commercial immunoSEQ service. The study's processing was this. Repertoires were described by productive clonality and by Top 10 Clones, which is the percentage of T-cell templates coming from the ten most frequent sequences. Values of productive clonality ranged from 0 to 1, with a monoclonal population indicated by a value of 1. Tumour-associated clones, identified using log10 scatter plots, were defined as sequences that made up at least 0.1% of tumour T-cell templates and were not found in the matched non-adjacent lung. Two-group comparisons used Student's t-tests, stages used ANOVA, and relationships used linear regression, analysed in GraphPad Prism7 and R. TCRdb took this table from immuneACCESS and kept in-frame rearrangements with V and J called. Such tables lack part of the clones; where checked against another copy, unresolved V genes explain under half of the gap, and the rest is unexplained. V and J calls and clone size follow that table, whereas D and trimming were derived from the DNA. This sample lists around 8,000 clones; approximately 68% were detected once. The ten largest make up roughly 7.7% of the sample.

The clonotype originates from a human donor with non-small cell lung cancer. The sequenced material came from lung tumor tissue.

The base sequence is TGTGCCAGCAGCCAAGTGACAGGGATCACTGAAGCTTTCTTT. Its protein is CASSQVTGITEAFF. The V gene is TRBV14 and the J gene is TRBJ1-1; 7 bases in between match TRBD1. V is cut back by 1 base and J by 4 bases, with 3 bases in the junction unmatched. CDR1 and CDR2 were assigned from the germline V gene as SGHDN and FVKESK. Reading from cysteine to phenylalanine, the CDR3 counts 14 amino acids. CDR3 DNA is the only sequence kept; it has 42 bases, read in frame from the first base.